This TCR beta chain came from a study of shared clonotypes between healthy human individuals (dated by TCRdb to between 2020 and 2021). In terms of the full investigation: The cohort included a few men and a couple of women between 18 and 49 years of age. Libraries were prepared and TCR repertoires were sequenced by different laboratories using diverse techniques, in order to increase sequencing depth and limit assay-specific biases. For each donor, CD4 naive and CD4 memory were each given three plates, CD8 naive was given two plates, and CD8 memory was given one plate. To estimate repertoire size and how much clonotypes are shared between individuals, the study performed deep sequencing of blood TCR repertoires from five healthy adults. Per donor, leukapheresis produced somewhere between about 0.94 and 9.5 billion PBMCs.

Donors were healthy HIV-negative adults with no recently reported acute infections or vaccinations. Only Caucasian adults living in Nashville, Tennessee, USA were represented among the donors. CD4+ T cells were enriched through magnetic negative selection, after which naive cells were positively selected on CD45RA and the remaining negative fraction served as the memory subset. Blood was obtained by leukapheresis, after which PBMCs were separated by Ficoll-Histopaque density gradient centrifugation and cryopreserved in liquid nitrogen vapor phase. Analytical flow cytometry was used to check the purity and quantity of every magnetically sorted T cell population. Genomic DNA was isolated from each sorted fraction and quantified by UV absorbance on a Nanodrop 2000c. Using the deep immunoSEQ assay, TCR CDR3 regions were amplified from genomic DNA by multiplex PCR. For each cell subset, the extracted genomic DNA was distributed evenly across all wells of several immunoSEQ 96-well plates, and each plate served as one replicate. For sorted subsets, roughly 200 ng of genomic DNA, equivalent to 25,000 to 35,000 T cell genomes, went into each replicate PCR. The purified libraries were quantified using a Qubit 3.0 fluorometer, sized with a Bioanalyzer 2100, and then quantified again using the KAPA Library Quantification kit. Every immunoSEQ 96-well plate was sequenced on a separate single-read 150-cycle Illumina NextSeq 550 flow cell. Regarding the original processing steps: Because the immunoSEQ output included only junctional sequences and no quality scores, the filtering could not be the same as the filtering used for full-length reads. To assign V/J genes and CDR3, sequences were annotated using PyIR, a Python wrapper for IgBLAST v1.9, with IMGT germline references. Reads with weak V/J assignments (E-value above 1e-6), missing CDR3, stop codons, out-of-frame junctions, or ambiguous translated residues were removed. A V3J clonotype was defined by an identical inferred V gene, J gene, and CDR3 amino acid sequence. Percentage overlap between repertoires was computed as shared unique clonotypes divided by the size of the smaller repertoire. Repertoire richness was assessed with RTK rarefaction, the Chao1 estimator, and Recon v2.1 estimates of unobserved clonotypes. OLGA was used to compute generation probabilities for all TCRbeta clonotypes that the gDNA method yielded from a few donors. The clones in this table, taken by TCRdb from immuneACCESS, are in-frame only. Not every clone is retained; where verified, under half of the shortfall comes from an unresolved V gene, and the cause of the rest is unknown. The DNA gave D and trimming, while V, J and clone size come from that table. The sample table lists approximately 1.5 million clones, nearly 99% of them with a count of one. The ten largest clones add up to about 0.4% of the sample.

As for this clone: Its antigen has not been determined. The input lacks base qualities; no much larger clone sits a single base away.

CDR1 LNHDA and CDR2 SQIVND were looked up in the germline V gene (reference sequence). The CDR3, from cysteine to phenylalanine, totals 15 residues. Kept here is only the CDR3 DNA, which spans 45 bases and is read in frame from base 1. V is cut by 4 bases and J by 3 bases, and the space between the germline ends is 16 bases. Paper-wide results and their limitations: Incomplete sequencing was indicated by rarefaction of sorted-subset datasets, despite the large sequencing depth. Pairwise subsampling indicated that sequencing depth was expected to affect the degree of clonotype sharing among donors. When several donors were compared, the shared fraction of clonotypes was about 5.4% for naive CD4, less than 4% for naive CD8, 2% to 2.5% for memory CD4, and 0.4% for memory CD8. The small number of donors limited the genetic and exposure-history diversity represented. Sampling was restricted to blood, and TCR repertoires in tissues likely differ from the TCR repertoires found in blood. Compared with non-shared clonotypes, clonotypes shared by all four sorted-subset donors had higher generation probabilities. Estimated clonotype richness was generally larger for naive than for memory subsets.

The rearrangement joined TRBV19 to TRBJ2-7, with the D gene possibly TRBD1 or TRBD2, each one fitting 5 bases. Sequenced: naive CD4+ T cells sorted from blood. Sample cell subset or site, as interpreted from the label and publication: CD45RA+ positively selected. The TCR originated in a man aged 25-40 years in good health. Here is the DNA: TGTGCCAGTAGTACCGCCGGAGGACACGGCTACGAGCAGTACTTC. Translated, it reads CASSTAGGHGYEQYF.